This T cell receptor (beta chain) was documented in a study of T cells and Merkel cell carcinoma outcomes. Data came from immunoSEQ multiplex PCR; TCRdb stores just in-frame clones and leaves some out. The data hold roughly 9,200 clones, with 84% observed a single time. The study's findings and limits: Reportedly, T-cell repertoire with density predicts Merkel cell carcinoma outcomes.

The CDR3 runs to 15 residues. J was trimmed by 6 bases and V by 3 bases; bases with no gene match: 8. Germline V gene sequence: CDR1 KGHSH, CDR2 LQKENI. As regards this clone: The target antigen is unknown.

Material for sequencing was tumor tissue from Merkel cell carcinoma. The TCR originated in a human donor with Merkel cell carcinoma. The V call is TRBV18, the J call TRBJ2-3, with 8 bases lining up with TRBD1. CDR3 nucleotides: TGTGCCAGCTCACCCATTTCAGGGGGCAGCGATACGCAGTATTTT. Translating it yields CASSPISGGSDTQYF.